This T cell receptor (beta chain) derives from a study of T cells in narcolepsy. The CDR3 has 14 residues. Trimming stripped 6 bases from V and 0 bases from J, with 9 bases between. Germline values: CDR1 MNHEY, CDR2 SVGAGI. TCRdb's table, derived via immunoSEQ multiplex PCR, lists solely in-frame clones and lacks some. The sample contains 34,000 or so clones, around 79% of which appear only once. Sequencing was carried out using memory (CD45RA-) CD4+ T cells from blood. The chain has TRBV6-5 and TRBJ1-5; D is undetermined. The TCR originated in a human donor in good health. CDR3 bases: TGTGCCAGCAGGATTAAACATAGCAATCAGCCCCAGCATTTT. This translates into CASRIKHSNQPQHF.